This T cell receptor (beta chain) was retrieved from a study of T cell responses to AZD1222 COVID-19 vaccine. Repertoires were generated with immunoSEQ multiplex PCR, while TCRdb's copy carries only in-frame clones and drops some. This sample carries about 120,000 clones, approximately 88% of them seen once, and the ten largest clones take about 3.5%. Germline CDR1 and CDR2: LNHDA and SQIVND (reference sequence). V was pared by 1 base and J by 0 bases, with 3 bases of the junction left unmatched. The CDR3 runs 16 residues. The material sequenced was peripheral blood, taken on day 0 of AZD1222 vaccination. The TCR originated in an adult in good health. This sequence joins TRBV19 and TRBJ1-2, with TRBD1 matching over 9 bases. The DNA for the CDR3 is TGTGCCAGTAGTATAGGGGACAGGGTCGCTAACTATGGCTACACCTTC. As protein: CASSIGDRVANYGYTF.